Each of the 16 T cell receptor beta chains below was sequenced from the same sample in a study of blood T cells in healthy people across ages (dated by TCRdb to about 2015). Library preparation employed 5' RACE. These reads were obtained on an Illumina HiSeq 2500. A second PCR of roughly 7 to 11 cycles was performed with a sample-barcoded 5' primer and a J-beta primer mix. The public reads were run again by TCRdb, first through fastp at Q25 and then through MiXCR, and only productive beta chains were kept. Each CDR3 protein appears once, grouped with its most common genes and DNA. Present in this sample are hundreds of thousands of distinct CDR3 sequences, roughly 21% of which were seen just once. The ten largest clones represent roughly 3.7% of the sample. Source material: blood. Source of these receptors: a man between 65 and 85 years old in good health.

The chain employs TRBV12-3 or TRBV12-4 and TRBJ1-1; D remains ambiguous. The CDR3 extends over 13 amino acids. Trimming pared 3 bases from V and 11 bases from J, leaving 16 bases between. The CDR3 sequence is CASSFLSEAGAFF. DNA for the CDR3: TGTGCCAGCAGTTTTCTTTCGGAGGCCGGGGCTTTCTTT.

This clonotype was detected only a few times. The rearrangement joins TRBV9 to TRBJ2-5; TRBD2 matches at 11 bases. This CDR3 has 15 amino acids. Trimming removed 3 bases from V and 2 bases from J; junction bases left unmatched: 3. Germline V gene sequence: CDR1 SGDLS, CDR2 YYNGEE. The DNA of the CDR3 is TGTGCCAGCAGCGAACTAGCGGGAGCACAAGAGACCCAGTACTTC. As protein: CASSELAGAQETQYF. Drawing the rest from reference TRBV9 and TRBJ2-5, the complete variable domain is DSGVTQTPKHLITATGQRVTLRCSPRSGDLSVYWYQQSLDQGLQFLIQYYNGEERAKGNILERFSAQQFPDLHSELNLSSLELGDSALYFCASSELAGAQETQYFGPGTRLLVL.

The rearrangement uses TRBV28 and TRBJ1-6; D remains unclear. The CDR3 has 14 amino acids. V lost 3 bases and J 7 bases, leaving 10 bases between the germline ends. In germline, CDR1 is MDHEN, CDR2 SYDVKM. Written as DNA, the CDR3 is TGTGCCAGCAGTTTCTTACAGCCCAATTCACCCCTCCACTTT. Protein sequence: CASSFLQPNSPLHF.

The table lists this clonotype with a few counts. The chain links TRBV6-2 or TRBV6-3 to TRBJ2-7, with TRBD2 matching 7 bases. The trim removed 2 bases at V and 0 bases at J, leaving 10 bases unmatched. The CDR3 has 17 residues. Germline V gene lookup returns CDR1 MNHEY and CDR2 SVGEGT. The CDR3 loop reads CASSYLLSLAVSYEQYF. Written as DNA, the CDR3 is TGTGCCAGCAGTTACCTTCTCTCTCTAGCGGTCTCCTACGAGCAGTACTTC.

The table lists this clonotype with a few counts. The V and J genes are TRBV30 and TRBJ2-5, with D tentatively TRBD2 (6 bases). The better agreement between TRBJ2-7 and the DNA end casts doubt on the J call. The CDR3 loop spans 15 amino acids. Per the germline V gene, CDR1 is GTSNPN and CDR2 is SVGIG (reference sequence). The CDR3 region is CASSGGRLGTYEQYF. The CDR3 DNA reads as TGTGCCTCTTCCGGAGGGAGACTAGGGACCTACGAGCAGTACTTC.

As concerns this clonotype: Just one base apart from a much larger clone, this may be a read error. This chain uses TRBV3-1 with TRBJ2-5; D is unclear. The CDR3 spans 12 residues. Germline-derived CDR1 and CDR2 are LGHDT and YNNKEL (reference sequence). The CDR3 region is CASSQIQETRYF. The DNA of the CDR3 is TGTGCCAGCAGCCAGATCCAAGAGACCCGGTACTTC.

CDR3 residues: CASSTTANVLTF. CDR3 coding DNA: TGTGCCAGCAGCACTACGGCCAACGTCCTGACTTTC. V gene TRBV7-9 combines with J gene TRBJ2-6; D not resolved. Germline V gene data show CDR1 as SEHNR and CDR2 as FQNEAQ (reference sequence). The CDR3 contains 12 residues. The V end was cut by 5 bases, the J end by 6 bases, with 5 bases between.

V usage is TRBV7-2 and J usage is TRBJ1-1, with D tentatively TRBD1 (5 bases). CDR3 length equals 14 residues. The ends were cut back, 1 base at V and 8 bases at J, with 14 bases in the middle. Per germline, CDR1 SGHTA and CDR2 FQGNSA. The CDR3 DNA reads as TGTGCCAGCAGCTTAGACGGGGCTCTAATAGAAGCTTTCTTT. Translation gives CASSLDGALIEAFF. Full variable domain (remainder filled in from reference TRBV7-2 and TRBJ1-1): GAGVSQSPSNKVTEKGKDVELRCDPISGHTALYWYRQSLGQGLEFLIYFQGNSAPDKSGLPSDRFSAERTGGSVSTLTIQRTQQEDSAVYLCASSLDGALIEAFFGQGTRLTVV.

The chain links TRBV12-3 or TRBV12-4 to TRBJ2-1; 10 positions agree with TRBD2. This CDR3 has 16 residues. V gave up 7 bases and J gave up 0 bases; unmatched junction bases: 6. The CDR3 loop is CASNPGLALSYNEQFF. The CDR3, as DNA: TGTGCCAGCAACCCGGGACTAGCGCTCTCCTACAATGAGCAGTTCTTC.

In this sample, this clonotype turned up a few times. The rearrangement links TRBV5-6 to TRBJ2-5; no clear D. The DNA end lines up better with TRBJ2-7; the J call may be wrong. The CDR3 loop spans 14 amino acids. Per germline, CDR1 SGHDT and CDR2 YYEEEE. The CDR3 nucleotides read TGTGCCAGCAGCTTGGGTGGGAAACCCTACGAGCAGTACTTC. Translated: CASSLGGKPYEQYF.

In its sample, this clonotype was seen many times. The rearrangement uses TRBV7-9 and TRBJ2-1; 8 nucleotides line up with TRBD2. Per the germline V gene, CDR1 is SEHNR and CDR2 is FQNEAQ (reference sequence). The CDR3 runs to 17 residues. J lost 4 bases, V lost 5 bases, and 13 bases had no gene match. CDR3 in DNA: TGTGCCAGCAGCCCACAGAGGCCTAGCGGGCGGTACAATGAGCAGTTCTTC. It codes for CASSPQRPSGRYNEQFF. The full variable domain, completed using reference TRBV7-9 and TRBJ2-1, is DTGVSQNPRHKITKRGQNVTFRCDPISEHNRLYWYRQTLGQGPEFLTYFQNEAQLEKSRLLSDRFSAERPKGSFSTLEIQRTEQGDSAMYLCASSPQRPSGRYNEQFFGPGTRLTVL.

This clonotype was picked up a small number of times. The chain combines TRBV10-2 with TRBJ2-1; D may be TRBD1 (6 bases). CDR1 WSHSY and CDR2 SAAADI come from the germline V gene. The CDR3 length is 13 residues. Trimming took 6 bases from V and 4 from J, leaving 10 bases between them. Here the CDR3 DNA reads TGCGCCAGCAGAACGGACAGATACAATGAGCAGTTCTTC. Translating gives CASRTDRYNEQFF.

This clonotype is a singleton in its sample. The chain carries TRBV7-9 and TRBJ2-7, with TRBD1 identical over 9 bases. The trim removed 4 bases at V and 5 bases at J, leaving 3 bases unmatched. CDR1 and CDR2 (germline): SEHNR, FQNEAQ (reference sequence). This CDR3 has 13 amino acids. The CDR3 DNA sequence: TGTGCCAGCAGCTCCGGGACAGGGAACGAGCAGTACTTC. It is translated as CASSSGTGNEQYF.

This clonotype appeared a few times. The V call is TRBV29-1, the J call TRBJ2-3; D may be TRBD1 or TRBD2 (5 bases each). The V end lost 8 bases, the J end lost 4 bases, and 13 bases lay between the germline ends. The CDR3 length is 12 residues. The V gene's germline CDR1 is SQVTM and CDR2 ANQGSEA. Here the CDR3 reads CSPRELADTQYF. CDR3 DNA sequence: TGCAGCCCCAGGGAGTTGGCAGATACGCAGTATTTT.

Here the CDR3 reads CAISEPQRERGETQYF. The DNA of the CDR3 is TGTGCCATCAGTGAGCCGCAGCGGGAGAGGGGAGAGACCCAGTACTTC. This sequence joins TRBV10-3 and TRBJ2-5; TRBD2 matches 8 bases. The CDR3 extends over 16 amino acids. The V gene's germline CDR1 is ENHRY and CDR2 SYGVKD. V shed 2 bases and J 4 bases; nucleotides not matched to a gene: 9.

This clonotype has just a few counts. CDR3 sequence reads: CASIMGQGGEQYF. Here the CDR3 DNA reads TGTGCCAGCATCATGGGACAGGGTGGCGAGCAGTACTTC. The genes are TRBV6-6 and TRBJ2-7, with 9 nucleotides matching TRBD1. Trimming cost V 7 bases and J 6 bases; bases outside gene matches: 7. The CDR3 consists of 13 residues. Germline-derived CDR1 and CDR2 are MNHNY and SVGAGI (reference sequence).